The present T cell receptor beta chain was sequenced within a study of T cell changes during pregnancy in multiple sclerosis. TCRdb keeps only in-frame clones here, not all; method: immunoSEQ multiplex PCR. Of about 77,000 clones listed, about 92% are singletons. Germline V gene data show CDR1 as SGHNT and CDR2 as YYREEE (reference sequence). Trimming removed 0 bases from V and 0 bases from J, with 9 bases in between. This CDR3 has 15 amino acids. The sequence was collected from a female donor in good health, enrolled as a control in a pregnancy study. This material consisted of peripheral blood, taken after pregnancy. V and J are TRBV5-4 and TRBJ1-1; tentative D call: TRBD1 (6 bases). The CDR3 reads CASSLGQGMNTEAFF. For the CDR3, the DNA is TGTGCCAGCAGCTTGGGCCAGGGGATGAACACTGAAGCTTTCTTT.